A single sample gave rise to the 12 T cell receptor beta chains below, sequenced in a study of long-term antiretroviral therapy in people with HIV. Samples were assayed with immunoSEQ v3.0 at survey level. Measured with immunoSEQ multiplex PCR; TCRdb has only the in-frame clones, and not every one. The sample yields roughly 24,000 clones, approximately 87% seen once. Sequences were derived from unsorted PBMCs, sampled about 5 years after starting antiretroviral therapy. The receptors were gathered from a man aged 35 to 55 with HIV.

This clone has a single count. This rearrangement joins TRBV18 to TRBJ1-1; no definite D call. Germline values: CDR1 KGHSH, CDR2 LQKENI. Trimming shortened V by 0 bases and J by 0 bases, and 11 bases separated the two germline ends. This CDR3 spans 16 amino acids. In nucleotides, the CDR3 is TGTGCCAGCTCACCACCGGTCAGAAACTTGAACACTGAAGCTTTCTTT. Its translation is CASSPPVRNLNTEAFF.

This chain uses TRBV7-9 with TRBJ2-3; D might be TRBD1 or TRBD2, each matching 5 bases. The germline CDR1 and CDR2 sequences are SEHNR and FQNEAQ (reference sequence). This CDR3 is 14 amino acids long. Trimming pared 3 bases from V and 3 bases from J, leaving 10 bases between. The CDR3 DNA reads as TGTGCCAGCAGCTTCGGGGCCTTTACAGATACGCAGTATTTT. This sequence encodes CASSFGAFTDTQYF.

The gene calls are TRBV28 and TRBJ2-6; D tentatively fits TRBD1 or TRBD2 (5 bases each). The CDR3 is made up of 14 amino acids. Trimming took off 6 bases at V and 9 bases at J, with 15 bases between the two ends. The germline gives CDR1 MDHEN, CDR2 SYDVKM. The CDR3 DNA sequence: TGTGCCAGCAGACTACCGGGACCCATCAACGTCCTGACTTTC. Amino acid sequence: CASRLPGPINVLTF.

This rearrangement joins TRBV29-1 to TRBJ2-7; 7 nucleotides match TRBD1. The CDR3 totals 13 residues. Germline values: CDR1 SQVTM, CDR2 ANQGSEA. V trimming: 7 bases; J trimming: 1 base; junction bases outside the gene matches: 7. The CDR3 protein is CSATGQWSYEQYF. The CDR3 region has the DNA TGCAGCGCCACGGGACAGTGGTCCTACGAGCAGTACTTC.

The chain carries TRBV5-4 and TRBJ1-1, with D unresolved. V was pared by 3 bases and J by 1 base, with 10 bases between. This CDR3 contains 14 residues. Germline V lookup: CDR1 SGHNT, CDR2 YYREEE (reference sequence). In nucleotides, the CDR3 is TGTGCCAGCAGCTGGGTCCCTTCGAACACTGAAGCTTTCTTT. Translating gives CASSWVPSNTEAFF.

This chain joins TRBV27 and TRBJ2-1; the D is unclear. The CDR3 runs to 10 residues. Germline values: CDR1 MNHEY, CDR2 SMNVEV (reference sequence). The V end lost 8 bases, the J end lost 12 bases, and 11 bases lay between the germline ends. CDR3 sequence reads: CASGPPVQFF. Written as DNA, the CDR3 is TGTGCCAGCGGACCTCCTGTGCAGTTCTTC.

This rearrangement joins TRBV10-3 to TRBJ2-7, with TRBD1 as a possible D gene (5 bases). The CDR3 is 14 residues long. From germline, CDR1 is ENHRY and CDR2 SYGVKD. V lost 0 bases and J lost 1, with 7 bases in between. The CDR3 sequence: CAISESWTSYEQYF. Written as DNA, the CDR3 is TGTGCCATCAGTGAGTCCTGGACATCCTACGAGCAGTACTTC.

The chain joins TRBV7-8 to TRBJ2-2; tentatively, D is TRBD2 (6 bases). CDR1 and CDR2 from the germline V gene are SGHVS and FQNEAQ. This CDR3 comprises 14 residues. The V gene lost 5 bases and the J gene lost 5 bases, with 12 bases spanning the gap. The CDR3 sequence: CASSAIGGTGELFF. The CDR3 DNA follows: TGTGCCAGCAGCGCAATCGGGGGAACCGGGGAGCTGTTTTTT. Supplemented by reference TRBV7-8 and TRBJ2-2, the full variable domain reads GAGVSQSPRYKVAKRGQDVALRCDPISGHVSLFWYQQALGQGPEFLTYFQNEAQLDKSGLPSDRFFAERPEGSVSTLKIQRTQQEDSAVYLCASSAIGGTGELFFGEGSRLTVL.

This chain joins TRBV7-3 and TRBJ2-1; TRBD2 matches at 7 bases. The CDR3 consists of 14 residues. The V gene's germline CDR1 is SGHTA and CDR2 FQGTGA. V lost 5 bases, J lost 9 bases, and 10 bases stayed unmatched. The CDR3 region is CASSPLGGEGEQFF. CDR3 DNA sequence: TGTGCCAGCAGCCCACTTGGGGGGGAGGGTGAGCAGTTCTTC. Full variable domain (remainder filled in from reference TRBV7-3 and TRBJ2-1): GAGVSQTPSNKVTEKGKYVELRCDPISGHTALYWYRQSLGQGPEFLIYFQGTGAADDSGLPNDRFFAVRPEGSVSTLKIQRTERGDSAVYLCASSPLGGEGEQFFGPGTRLTVL.

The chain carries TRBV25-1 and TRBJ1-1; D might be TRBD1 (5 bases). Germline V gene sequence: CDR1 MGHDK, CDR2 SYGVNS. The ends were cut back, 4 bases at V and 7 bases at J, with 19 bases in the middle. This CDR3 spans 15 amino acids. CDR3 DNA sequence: TGTGCCAGCAGTGCGTCCGGCACAGGCCTCCGTGAAGCTTTCTTT. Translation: CASSASGTGLREAFF.

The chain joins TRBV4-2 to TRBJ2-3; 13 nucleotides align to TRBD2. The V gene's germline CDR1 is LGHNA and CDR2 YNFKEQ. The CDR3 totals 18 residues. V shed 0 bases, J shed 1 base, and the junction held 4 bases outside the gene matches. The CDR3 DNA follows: TGTGCCAGCAGCCAAGACCGACTAGCGGGGGGACGCACAGATACGCAGTATTTT. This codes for CASSQDRLAGGRTDTQYF.

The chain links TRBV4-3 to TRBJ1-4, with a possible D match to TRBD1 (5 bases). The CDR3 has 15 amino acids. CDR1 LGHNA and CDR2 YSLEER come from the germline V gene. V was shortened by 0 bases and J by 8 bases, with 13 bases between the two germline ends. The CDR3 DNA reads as TGCGCCAGCAGCCAAGATCGGGGGTTCGACGAAAAACTGTTTTTT. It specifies CASSQDRGFDEKLFF.